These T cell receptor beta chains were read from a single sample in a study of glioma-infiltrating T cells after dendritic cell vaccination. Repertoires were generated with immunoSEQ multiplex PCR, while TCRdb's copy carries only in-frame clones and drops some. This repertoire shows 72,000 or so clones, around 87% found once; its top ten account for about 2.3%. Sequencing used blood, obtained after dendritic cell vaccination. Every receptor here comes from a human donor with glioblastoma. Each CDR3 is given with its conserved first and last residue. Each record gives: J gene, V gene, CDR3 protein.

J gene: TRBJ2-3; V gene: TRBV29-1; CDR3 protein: CSVAVRRALVADTQYF
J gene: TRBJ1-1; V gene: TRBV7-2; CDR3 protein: CASSPLGSTEAFF
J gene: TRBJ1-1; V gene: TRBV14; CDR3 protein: CASSQDQMNTEAFF
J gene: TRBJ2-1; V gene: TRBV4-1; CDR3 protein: CASSPSGQGAYNEQFF
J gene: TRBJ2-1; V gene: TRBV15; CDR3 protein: CATSRSGLADYNEQFF
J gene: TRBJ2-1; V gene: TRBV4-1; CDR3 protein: CASSAGTGEGYEQFF
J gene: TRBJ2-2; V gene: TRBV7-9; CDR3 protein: CASSSGRGMNTGELFF
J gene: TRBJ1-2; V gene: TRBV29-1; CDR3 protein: CSAPTGGNYGYTF
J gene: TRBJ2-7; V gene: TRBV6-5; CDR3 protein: CASSARGASYEQYF
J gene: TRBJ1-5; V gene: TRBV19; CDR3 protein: CASSVDRGRQPQHF
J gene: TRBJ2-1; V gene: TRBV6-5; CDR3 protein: CASSPREEEQFF
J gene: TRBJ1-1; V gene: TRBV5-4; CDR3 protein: CASSLAAGGTEAFF
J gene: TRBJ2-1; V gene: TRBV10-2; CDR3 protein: CASSDLAEYNEQFF
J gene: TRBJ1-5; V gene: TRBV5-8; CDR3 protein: CASSFGSQPQHF